This section outlines one TCR beta chain sequence together with its context. Its antigen is currently unknown. The sample comes from a study of cytomegalovirus exposure and HLA in healthy donors. Study overall: From donors who were HLA-typed, an early data release held about 85 million unique TCRs. The study's findings and limits: A later analysis found common viral pathogens apparently linked to several of the most significant clusters. There were reportedly fewer N-insertions in an Asian-associated ancestry cluster than the approximately 700-donor mean, in a later analysis.

The study ran its PCR with 60 Vbeta and 13 Jbeta primers. Under the authors' procedure: The count from a later analysis was some 83 million unique TCR beta chains, roughly 11 million of them shared. Clones were read by immunoSEQ multiplex PCR, and TCRdb kept only the in-frame ones, dropping some. V and J calls and clone size follow that table, whereas D and trimming were derived from the DNA. The sample carries roughly 120,000 clones, around four fifths recorded once. Trimming at V came to 5 bases and at J to 4 bases, leaving 4 bases not matched to a gene. CDR3 length: 14 amino acids. Germline V gives CDR1 MDHEN, CDR2 SYDVKM.

The chain combines TRBV28 with TRBJ2-3; 9 nucleotides line up with TRBD1. Sequencing was carried out using PBMCs. This clonotype was obtained from a young man in good health and CMV-seropositive. CDR3: CASSGDRAPDTQYF. The CDR3, as DNA: TGTGCCAGCAGTGGGGACAGGGCCCCAGATACGCAGTATTTT. The full variable domain, with the rest looked up from reference TRBV28 and TRBJ2-3, is DVKVTQSSRYLVKRTGEKVFLECVQDMDHENMFWYRQDPGLGLRLIYFSYDVKMKEKGDIPEGYSVSREKKERFSLILESASTNQTSMYLCASSGDRAPDTQYFGPGTRLTVL.